This passage covers 18 T cell receptor beta chains from one sample sequenced in a study of T cell changes during pregnancy in multiple sclerosis. The assay was immunoSEQ multiplex PCR, and TCRdb's table has in-frame clones only and misses some. The sample has 40,000 or so clones; 90% are singletons. The sequenced sample was CD4+ T cells from peripheral blood mononuclear cells, obtained in the first trimester of pregnancy. The source is a female donor in good health, enrolled as a control in a pregnancy study.

This chain joins TRBV11-2 and TRBJ1-2, with D possibly being TRBD1 (5 bases). Between the trimmed V and J ends, which lost 0 bases and 8 bases, there was a span of 13 bases. Germline CDR1 is SGHAT and CDR2 is FQNNGV. This CDR3 has 14 amino acids. CDR3 sequence (DNA): TGTGCCAGCAGCTTAGAAGGGGCAGGGTTAGGCTACACCTTC. Its translation is CASSLEGAGLGYTF.

The rearrangement links TRBV19 to TRBJ1-1; 9 positions match TRBD1. The CDR3 sequence is 15 residues long. Trimming at V came to 6 bases and at J to 4 bases, leaving 9 bases not matched to a gene. Germline V gene data show CDR1 as LNHDA and CDR2 as SQIVND (reference sequence). The CDR3 reads CASRTGTGRGTEAFF. Here the CDR3 DNA reads TGTGCCAGTAGAACGGGGACAGGGCGTGGCACTGAAGCTTTCTTT.

This chain connects TRBV29-1 to TRBJ1-2; D not certain. Germline-derived CDR1 and CDR2 are SQVTM and ANQGSEA. This CDR3 comprises 13 residues. The V end lost 8 bases, the J end lost 4 bases, and 17 bases lay between the germline ends. CDR3 nucleotides: TGCAGCTCTGCTGGAGACGGCACCTATGGCTACACCTTC. Protein: CSSAGDGTYGYTF.

The chain couples TRBV30 to TRBJ2-7; 8 bases match TRBD1. Germline V CDR1 and CDR2: GTSNPN, SVGIG (reference sequence). The CDR3 loop spans 14 amino acids. Trimming took 5 bases from V and 0 from J; bases not matched to a gene: 6. Here the CDR3 DNA reads TGTGCCTGGGTCCGACAGGGGAGCTCCTACGAGCAGTACTTC. Translating gives CAWVRQGSSYEQYF.

The chain recombines TRBV6-5 with TRBJ2-5; 7 nucleotides agree with TRBD2. Germline values: CDR1 MNHEY, CDR2 SVGAGI. V trimming: 8 bases; J trimming: 4 bases; junction bases outside the gene matches: 4. This CDR3 contains 12 residues. The CDR3 region is CASGGGTETQYF. The CDR3 nucleotides read TGTGCCAGCGGGGGGGGGACAGAGACCCAGTACTTC.

The rearrangement links TRBV29-1 to TRBJ1-4; TRBD1 is a possible D gene (5 bases). Germline CDR1 and CDR2: SQVTM and ANQGSEA. V shed 5 bases and J shed 5 bases, with 12 bases lying between them. The CDR3 is 13 residues long. The CDR3: CSVRGLENEKLFF. The CDR3 DNA follows: TGCAGCGTTCGGGGACTGGAAAATGAAAAACTGTTTTTT.

V gene TRBV28 combines with J gene TRBJ2-4, with D perhaps TRBD1 (5 bases). Trimming pared 2 bases from V and 6 bases from J, leaving 11 bases between. CDR1 and CDR2 from the germline V gene are MDHEN and SYDVKM. This CDR3 has 14 residues. Here the CDR3 DNA reads TGTGCCAGCAGTTTAAGCGACAGAGCAAACATTCAGTACTTC. It specifies CASSLSDRANIQYF.

The chain couples TRBV6-6 to TRBJ2-7; D remains unclear. CDR1 and CDR2 (germline): MNHNY, SVGAGI (reference sequence). The CDR3 loop spans 12 amino acids. Deletions cut 6 bases from V and 4 bases from J, with 10 bases between. CDR3 sequence reads: CASSPNGYEQYF. The CDR3 DNA reads as TGTGCCAGCAGCCCCAACGGGTACGAGCAGTACTTC.

The chain carries TRBV29-1 and TRBJ1-2, with TRBD1 matching over 9 bases. The CDR3 contains 16 residues. Germline V lookup: CDR1 SQVTM, CDR2 ANQGSEA. V lost 6 bases, J lost 8 bases, and 19 bases stayed unmatched. The CDR3 nucleotides are TGCAGCGTCGGTAGCCGGGACAGGGTGCGTTCGGACGGCTACACCTTC. As protein: CSVGSRDRVRSDGYTF.

The CDR3 coding sequence is TGTGCCACCAGCAAATCGGGACACCGGAGCGAGCAGTACTTC. This codes for CATSKSGHRSEQYF. The chain recombines TRBV15 with TRBJ2-7; tentative D call: TRBD1 (6 bases). Looked up from germline, CDR1 is LNHNV and CDR2 is YYDKDF (reference sequence). The CDR3 is 14 residues long. The V gene lost 4 bases and the J gene lost 6 bases, with 16 bases spanning the gap.

This clone was detected once. The rearrangement joins TRBV4-2 to TRBJ1-2, with a possible D match to TRBD1 (5 bases). The germline V and J ends were trimmed by 6 bases and 0 bases, with 11 bases remaining between them. The CDR3 runs 14 residues. Germline-derived CDR1 and CDR2 are LGHNA and YNFKEQ. CDR3: CASSPDRTNYGYTF. Written as DNA, the CDR3 is TGTGCCAGCAGTCCCGACAGAACTAACTATGGCTACACCTTC.

This clone was detected only once. CDR3 protein: CASSGRLANEQFF. CDR3 DNA: TGTGCCAGCAGCGGCAGACTAGCCAATGAGCAGTTCTTC. The chain is built from TRBV9 and TRBJ2-1; 7 nucleotides match TRBD2. V was clipped by 3 bases and J by 6 bases; unmatched bases: 3. The germline gives CDR1 SGDLS, CDR2 YYNGEE. The CDR3 contains 13 residues.

The chain is built from TRBV18 and TRBJ1-2; maybe TRBD1 (5 bases). CDR3 size: 14 residues. The ends were cut back, 2 bases at V and 8 bases at J, with 15 bases in the middle. Germline CDR1 KGHSH, CDR2 LQKENI. DNA of the CDR3: TGTGCCAGCTCACCAAACCCGAGACAGCAGGGCTACACCTTC. Translating gives CASSPNPRQQGYTF.

The chain joins TRBV27 to TRBJ2-3, with TRBD1 identical over 7 bases. Trimming cost V 5 bases and J 1 base; bases outside gene matches: 12. The germline gives CDR1 MNHEY, CDR2 SMNVEV (reference sequence). The CDR3 extends over 17 amino acids. CDR3 nucleotide sequence: TGTGCCAGCAGTACCATACGAGGGACAGTCCGCACAGATACGCAGTATTTT. It is translated as CASSTIRGTVRTDTQYF.

The CDR3 nucleotides are TGTGCCAGCAGCCAAAGGGGGTCACAGGTTAATTCACCCCTCCACTTT. Amino acids: CASSQRGSQVNSPLHF. The chain combines TRBV4-2 with TRBJ1-6; a weak D match, TRBD1 (6 bases). V was cut by 2 bases and J by 6 bases, with 14 bases left in between. Looked up from germline, CDR1 is LGHNA and CDR2 is YNFKEQ. This CDR3 is built from 16 residues.

The gene calls are TRBV15 and TRBJ1-2; TRBD1 aligns across 10 bases. V trimming: 3 bases; J trimming: 4 bases; junction bases outside the gene matches: 5. This CDR3 is 15 amino acids long. Per germline, CDR1 LNHNV and CDR2 YYDKDF (reference sequence). The CDR3 loop reads CATSRGTGVGYGYTF. Here the CDR3 DNA reads TGTGCCACCAGCAGGGGGACAGGGGTGGGCTATGGCTACACCTTC.

This chain connects TRBV4-2 to TRBJ2-3; TRBD2 matches 8 bases. Germline loops: CDR1 LGHNA, CDR2 YNFKEQ. The J segment lost 3 bases and the V segment lost 4 bases, leaving 9 bases of the junction unmatched. The CDR3 runs 16 residues. CDR3 nucleotides: TGTGCCAGCAGCCCGATGGGAGCGGGGGTTACAGATACGCAGTATTTT. Its translation: CASSPMGAGVTDTQYF.

The chain uses TRBV7-8 and TRBJ2-4, with 12 bases matching TRBD2. CDR3 size: 15 residues. The germline CDR1 and CDR2 sequences are SGHVS and FQNEAQ. The junction had 6 bases not matched to a gene; V was cut back by 5 bases and J by 7 bases. CDR3 region: CASSTSGTSGNIQYF. The CDR3 coding sequence is TGTGCCAGCAGCACCTCCGGGACTAGCGGGAACATTCAGTACTTC.